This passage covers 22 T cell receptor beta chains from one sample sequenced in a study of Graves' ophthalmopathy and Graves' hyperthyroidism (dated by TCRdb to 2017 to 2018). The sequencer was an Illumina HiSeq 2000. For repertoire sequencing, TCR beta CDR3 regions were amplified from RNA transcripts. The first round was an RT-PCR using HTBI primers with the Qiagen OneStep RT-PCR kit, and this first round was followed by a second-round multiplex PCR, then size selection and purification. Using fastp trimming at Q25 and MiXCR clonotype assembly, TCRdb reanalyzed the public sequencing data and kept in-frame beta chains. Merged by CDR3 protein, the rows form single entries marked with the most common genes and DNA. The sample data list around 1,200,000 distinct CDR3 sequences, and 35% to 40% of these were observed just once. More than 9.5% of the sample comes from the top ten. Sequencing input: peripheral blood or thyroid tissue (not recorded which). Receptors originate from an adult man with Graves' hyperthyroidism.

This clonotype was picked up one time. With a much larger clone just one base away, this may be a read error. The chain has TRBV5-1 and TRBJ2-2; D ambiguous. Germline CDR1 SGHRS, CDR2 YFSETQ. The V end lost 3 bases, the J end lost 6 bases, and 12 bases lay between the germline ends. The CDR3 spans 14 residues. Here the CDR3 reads CASSWIHHAGELFF. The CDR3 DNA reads TGCGCCAGCAGCTGGATACATCACGCCGGGGAGCTGTTTTTT.

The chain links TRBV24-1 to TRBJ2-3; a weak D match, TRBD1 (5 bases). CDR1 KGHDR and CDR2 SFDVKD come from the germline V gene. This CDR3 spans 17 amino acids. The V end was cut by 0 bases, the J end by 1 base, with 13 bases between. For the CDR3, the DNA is TGTGCCACCAGTGATTTGCGCAGGGAAGGTCGCACAGATACGCAGTATTTT. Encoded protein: CATSDLRREGRTDTQYF.

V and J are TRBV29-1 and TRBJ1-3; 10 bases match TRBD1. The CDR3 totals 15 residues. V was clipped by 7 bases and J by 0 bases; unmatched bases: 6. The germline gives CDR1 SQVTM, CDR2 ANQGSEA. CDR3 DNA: TGCAGCGAAGAGGGACAGGGGCGCTCTGGAAACACCATATATTTT. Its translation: CSEEGQGRSGNTIYF.

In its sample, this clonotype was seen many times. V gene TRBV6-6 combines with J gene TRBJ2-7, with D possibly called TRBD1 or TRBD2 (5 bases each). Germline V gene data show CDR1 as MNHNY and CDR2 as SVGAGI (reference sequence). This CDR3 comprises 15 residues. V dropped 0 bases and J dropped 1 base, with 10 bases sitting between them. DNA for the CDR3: TGTGCCAGCAGTTACTCGATGGGGACGTCCTACGAGCAGTACTTC. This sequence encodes CASSYSMGTSYEQYF.

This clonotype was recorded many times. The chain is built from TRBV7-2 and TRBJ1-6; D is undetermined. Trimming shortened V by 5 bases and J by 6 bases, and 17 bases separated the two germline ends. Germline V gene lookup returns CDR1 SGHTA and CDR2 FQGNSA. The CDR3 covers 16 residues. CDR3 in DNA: TGTGCCAGCAGCCCCCCTTCGAAGCGATTTAATTCACCCCTCCACTTT. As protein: CASSPPSKRFNSPLHF.

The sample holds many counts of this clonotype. DNA of the CDR3: TGTGCCATCAGTGATCGACAGGGGAAGGGTGAAGCTTTCTTT. Amino acid sequence: CAISDRQGKGEAFF. This rearrangement joins TRBV10-3 to TRBJ1-1; 8 positions agree with TRBD1. J was trimmed by 7 bases and V by 3 bases; bases with no gene match: 7. Germline CDR1 is ENHRY and CDR2 is SYGVKD. This CDR3 has 14 amino acids.

In nucleotides, the CDR3 is TGTGCCAGCAGTTTCGCAGGCTCCTACAATGAGCAGTTCTTC. Protein product: CASSFAGSYNEQFF. This chain joins TRBV7-2 and TRBJ2-1; D not resolved. CDR3 size: 14 residues. From germline, CDR1 is SGHTA and CDR2 FQGNSA. Trimming left V 6 bases short and J 0 bases short, with 9 bases between.

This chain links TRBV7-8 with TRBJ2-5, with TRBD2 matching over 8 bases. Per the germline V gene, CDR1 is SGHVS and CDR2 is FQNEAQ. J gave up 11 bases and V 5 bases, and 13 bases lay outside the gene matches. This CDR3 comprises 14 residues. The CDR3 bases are TGTGCCAGCAGCCGTGGATCGTCTAGCGGGCCACAGTACTTC. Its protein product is CASSRGSSSGPQYF.

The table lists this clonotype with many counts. Here the CDR3 reads CSAGDRVVGNTIYF. The DNA for the CDR3 is TGCAGCGCCGGAGACAGGGTAGTTGGAAACACCATATATTTT. This chain joins TRBV29-1 and TRBJ1-3, with 7 nucleotides matching TRBD1. The ends lost 7 bases at V and 3 bases at J; junction bases unmatched: 9. Per germline, CDR1 SQVTM and CDR2 ANQGSEA. This CDR3 is built from 14 residues.

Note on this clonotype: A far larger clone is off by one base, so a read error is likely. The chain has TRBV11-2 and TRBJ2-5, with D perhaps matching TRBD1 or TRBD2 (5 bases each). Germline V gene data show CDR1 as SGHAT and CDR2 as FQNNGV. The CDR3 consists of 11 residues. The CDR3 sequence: CASSLVGTRYF. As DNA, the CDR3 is TGTGCCAGCAGCTTAGTAGGGACCCGGTACTTC.

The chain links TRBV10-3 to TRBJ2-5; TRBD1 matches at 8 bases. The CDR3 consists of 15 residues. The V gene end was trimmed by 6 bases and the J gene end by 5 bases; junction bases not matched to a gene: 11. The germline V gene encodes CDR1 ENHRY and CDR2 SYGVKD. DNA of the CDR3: TGTGCCATCAGGGCGGGCCAGGGGGCTAAGGAGACCCAGTACTTC. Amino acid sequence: CAIRAGQGAKETQYF.

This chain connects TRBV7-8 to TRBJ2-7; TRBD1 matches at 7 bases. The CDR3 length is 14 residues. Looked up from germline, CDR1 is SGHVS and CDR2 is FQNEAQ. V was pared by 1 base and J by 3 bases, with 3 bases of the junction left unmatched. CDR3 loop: CASSLGGQDYEQYF. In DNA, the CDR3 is TGTGCCAGCAGCTTAGGAGGACAGGACTACGAGCAGTACTTC. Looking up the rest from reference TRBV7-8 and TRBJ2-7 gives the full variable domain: GAGVSQSPRYKVAKRGQDVALRCDPISGHVSLFWYQQALGQGPEFLTYFQNEAQLDKSGLPSDRFFAERPEGSVSTLKIQRTQQEDSAVYLCASSLGGQDYEQYFGPGTRLTVT.

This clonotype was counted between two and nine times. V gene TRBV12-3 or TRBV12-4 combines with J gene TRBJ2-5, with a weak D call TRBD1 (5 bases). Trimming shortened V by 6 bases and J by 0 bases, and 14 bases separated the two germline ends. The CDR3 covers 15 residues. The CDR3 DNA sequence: TGTGCCAGCAGCAATGCCAGGGTAAACCAAGAGACCCAGTACTTC. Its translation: CASSNARVNQETQYF.

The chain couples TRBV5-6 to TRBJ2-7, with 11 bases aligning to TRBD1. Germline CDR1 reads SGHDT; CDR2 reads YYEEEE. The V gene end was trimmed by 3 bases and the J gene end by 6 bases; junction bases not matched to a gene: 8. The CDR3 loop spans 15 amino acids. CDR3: CASSWQVGTGGEQYF. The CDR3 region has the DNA TGTGCCAGCAGCTGGCAGGTTGGGACAGGGGGCGAGCAGTACTTC.

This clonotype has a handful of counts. The chain's CDR3 is CASSLTVSSYNSPLHF. The CDR3 DNA reads as TGTGCCAGCAGCTTGACAGTTAGCTCCTATAATTCACCCCTCCACTTT. This chain links TRBV5-5 with TRBJ1-6; no firm D call. The germline V gene has CDR1 SGHKS and CDR2 YYEKEE (reference sequence). CDR3 length: 16 residues. The V gene lost 1 base and the J gene lost 0 bases, with 8 bases spanning the gap.

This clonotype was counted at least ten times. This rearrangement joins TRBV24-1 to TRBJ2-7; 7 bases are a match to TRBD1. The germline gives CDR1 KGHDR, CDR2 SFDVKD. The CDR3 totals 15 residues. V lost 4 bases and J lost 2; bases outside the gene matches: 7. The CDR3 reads CATSDPRQGTYEQYF. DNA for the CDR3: TGTGCCACCAGTGACCCAAGACAGGGTACCTACGAGCAGTACTTC.

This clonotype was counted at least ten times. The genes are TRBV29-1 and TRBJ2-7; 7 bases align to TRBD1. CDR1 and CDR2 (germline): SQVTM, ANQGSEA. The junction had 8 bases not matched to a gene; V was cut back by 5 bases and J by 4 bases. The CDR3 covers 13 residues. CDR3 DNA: TGCAGCGTTCTGGGACAGAGTCGGTACGAGCAGTACTTC. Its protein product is CSVLGQSRYEQYF.

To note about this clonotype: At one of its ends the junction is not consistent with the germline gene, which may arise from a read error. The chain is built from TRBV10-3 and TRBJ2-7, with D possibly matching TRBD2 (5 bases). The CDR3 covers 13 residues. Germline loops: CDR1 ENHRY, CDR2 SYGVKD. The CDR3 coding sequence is TGTGCCAGCAGTTACCTAGCTTTGTACGAGCAGTACTTC. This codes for CASSYLALYEQYF.

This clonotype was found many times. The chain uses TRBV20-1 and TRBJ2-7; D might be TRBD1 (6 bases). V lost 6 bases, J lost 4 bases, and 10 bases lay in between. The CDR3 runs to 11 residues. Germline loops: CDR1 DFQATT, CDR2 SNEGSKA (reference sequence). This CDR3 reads CSADTGYEQYF. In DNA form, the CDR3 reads TGCAGTGCGGATACAGGGTACGAGCAGTACTTC.

The CDR3, as DNA: TGTGCCAGCAGCTACGTTGGCAGGGACTACGAGCAGTACTTC. This codes for CASSYVGRDYEQYF. The chain recombines TRBV7-9 with TRBJ2-7; weak D call: TRBD1 (5 bases). The CDR3 consists of 14 residues. CDR1 and CDR2 (germline): SEHNR, FQNEAQ (reference sequence). V shed 4 bases and J shed 3 bases, with 13 bases lying between them.

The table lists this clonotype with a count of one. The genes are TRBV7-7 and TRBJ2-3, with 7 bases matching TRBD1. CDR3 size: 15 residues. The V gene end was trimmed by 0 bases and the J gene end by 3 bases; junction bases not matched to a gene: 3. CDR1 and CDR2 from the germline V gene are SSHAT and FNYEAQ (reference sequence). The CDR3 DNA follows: TGTGCCAGCAGCTTAGCGGCACAGGGGACAGATACGCAGTATTTT. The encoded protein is CASSLAAQGTDTQYF.

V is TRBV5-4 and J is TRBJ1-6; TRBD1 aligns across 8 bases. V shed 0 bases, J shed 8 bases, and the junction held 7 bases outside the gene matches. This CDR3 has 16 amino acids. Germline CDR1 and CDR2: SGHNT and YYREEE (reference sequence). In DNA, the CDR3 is TGTGCCAGCAGCTTGGGGGCAGGGGGCATCTATTCACCCCTCCACTTT. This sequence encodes CASSLGAGGIYSPLHF.